Presented here are 14 T cell receptor beta chains from one specimen sequenced in a study of vaccination and CD4 T cells after COVID-19 (dated by TCRdb to 2021 to 2024). Receptor libraries were prepared by PCR. Instrument used: Illumina iSeq 100. DNA from cultured CD4+ T cells underwent TCR sequencing with the Oncomine TCR Beta short-read assay at the Johns Hopkins FTIC core. The public reads were quality trimmed at Q25 with fastp and then assembled into clones with MiXCR by TCRdb, keeping productive beta chains. Rows are unified per CDR3 protein, each entry keeping the most common DNA and genes. A total of about 4,400 distinct CDR3 sequences appear in this sample, 35% to 40% of them only once. The ten largest clones add up to over 50% of the sample. Which antigens these TCRs recognize remains unknown. In the paper's terms, the treatment or condition label means: approximately nine-day PBMC culture with coronavirus spike peptide pools or control peptides (ViraFEST assay).

Material: CD4+ T cells from blood, cultured in vitro, obtained after SARS-CoV-2 vaccination. Receptor source: a human donor who had recovered from COVID-19.

V usage is TRBV27 and J usage is TRBJ1-4; D call uncertain. V lost 5 bases and J 10 bases, leaving 11 bases between the germline ends. Germline lookup yields CDR1 MNHEY and CDR2 SMNVEV (reference sequence). The CDR3 runs 12 residues. CDR3 protein: CASSQTGLKLFF. The DNA of the CDR3 is TGTGCCAGCAGTCAAACGGGGTTAAAACTGTTTTTT.

This clonotype has just a few counts. V gene TRBV30 combines with J gene TRBJ2-7, with 11 nucleotides matching TRBD2. Germline CDR1 and CDR2: GTSNPN and SVGIG (reference sequence). V was pared by 8 bases and J by 6 bases, with 9 bases of the junction left unmatched. This CDR3 region has 13 residues. CDR3 sequence reads: CAGTLAGVLEQYF. The CDR3 DNA is TGTGCCGGGACACTAGCGGGAGTACTCGAGCAGTACTTC.

The rearrangement joins TRBV19 to TRBJ1-5; D is ambiguous. The CDR3 covers 13 residues. Germline CDR1 is LNHDA and CDR2 is SQIVND (reference sequence). The ends were cut back, 5 bases at V and 0 bases at J, with 5 bases in the middle. CDR3: CASSWGSNQPQHF. The CDR3 bases are TGTGCCAGTAGTTGGGGTAGCAATCAGCCCCAGCATTTT.

The chain has TRBV20-1 and TRBJ2-3; unclear D gene. The V gene lost 0 bases and the J gene lost 4 bases, with 8 bases spanning the gap. The germline V gene encodes CDR1 DFQATT and CDR2 SNEGSKA (reference sequence). CDR3 length: 13 residues. The CDR3 protein is CSARDPFADTQYF. CDR3 nucleotide sequence: TGCAGTGCTAGAGACCCATTCGCAGATACGCAGTATTTT.

J is TRBJ2-1 and V is TRBV6-4, with TRBD2 matching 11 bases. Germline V gene sequence: CDR1 MRHNA, CDR2 SNTAGT. This CDR3 is built from 15 residues. V was clipped by 0 bases and J by 6 bases; unmatched bases: 1. The CDR3 coding sequence is TGTGCCAGCAGTGACTCTAGCGGGGGGGCCAATGAGCAGTTCTTC. Translating it yields CASSDSSGGANEQFF.

The genes are TRBV29-1 and TRBJ1-1; 9 nucleotides line up with TRBD1. Germline assignment: CDR1 SQVTM and CDR2 ANQGSEA. V lost 5 bases, J lost 1 base, and 17 bases stayed unmatched. The CDR3 length is 18 residues. The CDR3 spells CSVQGGETGGAGNTEAFF. For the CDR3, the DNA is TGCAGCGTTCAAGGAGGGGAGACAGGGGGAGCGGGGAACACTGAAGCTTTCTTT.

V is TRBV7-8 and J is TRBJ2-3; 12 bases match TRBD2. There are 18 residues in the CDR3. CDR1 SGHVS and CDR2 FQNEAQ come from the germline V gene. The V and J ends lost 6 bases and 2 bases, in that order; junction bases with no gene match: 12. CDR3 loop: CASRSERLAGGPTDTQYF. The CDR3 DNA is TGTGCCAGCAGGTCCGAGAGGCTAGCGGGGGGGCCCACAGATACGCAGTATTTT.

The V and J genes are TRBV27 and TRBJ2-3; 9 nucleotides align to TRBD2. Per the germline V gene, CDR1 is MNHEY and CDR2 is SMNVEV (reference sequence). With V trimmed by 1 base and J by 6 bases, 2 bases remained unmatched. This CDR3 is 14 amino acids long. DNA of the CDR3: TGTGCCAGCAGTTTATTGGCGGGAGGGGATACGCAGTATTTT. It is translated as CASSLLAGGDTQYF.

J is TRBJ2-7 and V is TRBV5-5; no reliable D call. The CDR3 contains 12 residues. V lost 3 bases and J 1 base, leaving 5 bases between the germline ends. The germline gives CDR1 SGHKS, CDR2 YYEKEE (reference sequence). The CDR3 bases are TGTGCCAGCAGCTCTGGTTCCTACGAGCAGTACTTC. This codes for CASSSGSYEQYF.

CDR3 DNA sequence: TGTGCCAGTAGTATCGCGACAGGGGGAACCCATGGCTACACCTTC. It specifies CASSIATGGTHGYTF. The genes are TRBV19 and TRBJ1-2; the match to TRBD1 covers 9 bases. V shed 3 bases, J shed 6 bases, and the junction held 8 bases outside the gene matches. Germline-derived CDR1 and CDR2 are LNHDA and SQIVND (reference sequence). CDR3 size: 15 residues.

The genes are TRBV29-1 and TRBJ2-5; D ambiguous. Looked up from germline, CDR1 is SQVTM and CDR2 is ANQGSEA. The V and J ends lost 7 bases and 0 bases respectively, with 15 bases between them. The CDR3 sequence is 14 residues long. CDR3 DNA: TGCAGCGCTACACCACCGACCGACCAAGAGACCCAGTACTTC. Its protein is CSATPPTDQETQYF.

This clonotype was counted a few times. The chain is built from TRBV2 and TRBJ2-5, with D perhaps assigned TRBD1 or TRBD2 (5 bases each). This CDR3 spans 15 amino acids. Trimming stripped 3 bases from V and 5 bases from J, with 16 bases between. The V gene's germline CDR1 is SNHLY and CDR2 FYNNEI. CDR3 DNA: TGTGCCAGCAGTGATAGGGGACGCAATGGGGAGACCCAGTACTTC. This sequence encodes CASSDRGRNGETQYF.

This chain connects TRBV10-3 to TRBJ1-5, with D uncertain. CDR1 is ENHRY and CDR2 is SYGVKD in the germline V gene. V was clipped by 0 bases and J by 2 bases, with 8 bases between them. The CDR3 runs 15 residues. The CDR3 protein is CAISESVVGNQPQHF. CDR3 nucleotides: TGTGCCATCAGTGAGTCGGTAGTGGGCAATCAGCCCCAGCATTTT.

The rearrangement links TRBV11-2 to TRBJ2-7; 14 bases are shared with TRBD2. The CDR3 consists of 19 residues. Germline V gene data show CDR1 as SGHAT and CDR2 as FQNNGV. After removal of 4 bases from V and 2 bases from J, the junction contained 13 bases not matched to a gene. CDR3 region: CASSYRMIGTSGSTYEQYF. The CDR3 DNA reads TGTGCCAGCAGCTACCGGATGATCGGGACTAGCGGGAGTACCTACGAGCAGTACTTC.